These 19 T cell receptor beta chains were sequenced from one sample in a study of graft-versus-host responses after intestinal transplantation listed by TCRdb under 2021. The library came from the immunoSEQ multiplex PCR assay. TCRdb stores this immuneACCESS table with in-frame sequences only. Part of the clones is absent; in the studies checked, under half of the shortfall reflects unresolved V genes, and no reason is known for the rest. The sample table lists around 100,000 clones, 90% to 95% of them with a count of one. The ten largest account for about 0.25% of the sample. This sample's time point label indicates: cells obtained before transplantation from donor or recipient. Their antigens are not known. Specimen: unstimulated CD4+ T cells sorted from spleen or lymph node cells, collected before transplant. The receptor set was obtained from a human donor who was the organ donor for an intestinal transplant.

J is TRBJ2-5 and V is TRBV5-4; D perhaps matches TRBD2 (6 bases). There are 15 residues in the CDR3. V dropped 0 bases and J dropped 5 bases, with 14 bases sitting between them. Germline assignment: CDR1 SGHNT and CDR2 YYREEE (reference sequence). CDR3 sequence (DNA): TGTGCCAGCAGCTTGGGACTAGTAGGAGGGGAGACCCAGTACTTC. Translation gives CASSLGLVGGETQYF. Looking up the rest from reference TRBV5-4 and TRBJ2-5 gives the full variable domain: ETGVTQSPTHLIKTRGQQVTLRCSSQSGHNTVSWYQQALGQGPQFIFQYYREEENGRGNFPPRFSGLQFPNYSSELNVNALELDDSALYLCASSLGLVGGETQYFGPGTRLLVL.

This clone has only one observation. The DNA for the CDR3 is TGTGCCAGCAGCTTAGCCGCCCAGCTCTCTGGAAACACCATATATTTT. Amino acids: CASSLAAQLSGNTIYF. The J gene is TRBJ1-3, the V gene TRBV11-2; D uncertain. V lost 1 base to trimming and J lost 0 bases, with 10 bases between them. This CDR3 region has 16 residues. Germline-derived CDR1 and CDR2 are SGHAT and FQNNGV.

The chain is built from TRBV2 and TRBJ1-1; D remains unclear. The CDR3 length is 17 residues. Germline CDR1 reads SNHLY; CDR2 reads FYNNEI. Between the trimmed V and J ends, which lost 3 bases and 0 bases, there was a span of 17 bases. CDR3 sequence: CASSDPRIVTVNTEAFF. For the CDR3, the DNA is TGTGCCAGCAGTGATCCACGCATCGTGACGGTGAACACTGAAGCTTTCTTT.

The chain uses TRBV9 and TRBJ2-5, with D unresolved. The CDR3 spans 12 residues. V was pared by 3 bases and J by 7 bases, with 10 bases between. Germline CDR1 reads SGDLS; CDR2 reads YYNGEE. This CDR3 reads CASSGAYGTQYF. Here the CDR3 DNA reads TGTGCCAGCAGCGGGGCCTACGGGACCCAGTACTTC.

The CDR3 DNA sequence: TGTGCCAGCAGTTATAAAGACAGGGGGAACGAGCAGTACTTC. Amino acids: CASSYKDRGNEQYF. The chain is built from TRBV6-1 and TRBJ2-7; 9 bases line up with TRBD1. Trimming cost V 5 bases and J 5 bases; bases outside gene matches: 7. Germline V lookup: CDR1 MNHNS, CDR2 SASEGT. The CDR3 runs 14 residues.

CDR3 DNA: TGTGCCAGCAGTTACTCGAGGACGGCCAATGAGCAGTTCTTC. This codes for CASSYSRTANEQFF. The chain uses TRBV6-5 and TRBJ2-1; no clear D gene. Germline CDR1 reads MNHEY; CDR2 reads SVGAGI. Between the trimmed V and J ends, which lost 0 bases and 6 bases, there was a span of 9 bases. The CDR3 contains 14 residues.

The chain recombines TRBV7-3 with TRBJ2-5, with unresolved D. The CDR3 extends over 13 amino acids. V was trimmed by 5 bases and J by 4 bases, leaving 11 bases between them. Germline V lookup: CDR1 SGHTA, CDR2 FQGTGA. CDR3 DNA sequence: TGTGCCAGCAGCCTCAATTCCCTAGAGACCCAGTACTTC. Translating it yields CASSLNSLETQYF.

The chain combines TRBV30 with TRBJ2-7; TRBD1 or TRBD2 may be the D gene (6 bases each). CDR3 length: 14 residues. Trimming removed 1 base from V and 6 bases from J, with 16 bases in between. Germline lookup yields CDR1 GTSNPN and CDR2 SVGIG (reference sequence). The CDR3 loop reads CAWSASGATLEQYF. The CDR3 bases are TGTGCCTGGAGTGCCTCGGGGGCGACCCTCGAGCAGTACTTC.

The V gene is TRBV15, the J gene TRBJ2-7; TRBD2 matches at 7 bases. The V gene's germline CDR1 is LNHNV and CDR2 YYDKDF (reference sequence). Trimming at V came to 5 bases and at J to 3 bases, leaving 1 base not matched to a gene. The CDR3 totals 12 residues. The CDR3 DNA sequence: TGTGCCACCAGCCGGGACTACTACGAGCAGTACTTC. Residues: CATSRDYYEQYF.

The chain is built from TRBV4-1 and TRBJ2-3; D perhaps matches TRBD1 (5 bases). This CDR3 is built from 18 residues. Per germline, CDR1 MGHRA and CDR2 YSYEKL. Trimming removed 1 base from V and 6 bases from J, with 23 bases in between. The CDR3 region is CASSQGFTAGMIADTQYF. DNA of the CDR3: TGCGCCAGCAGCCAAGGGTTTACGGCAGGGATGATTGCGGATACGCAGTATTTT.

This clone appeared a single time. The chain is built from TRBV13 and TRBJ2-4, with 7 positions matching TRBD2. This CDR3 is built from 15 residues. Germline CDR1 is PRHDT and CDR2 is FYEKMQ (reference sequence). Trimming removed 2 bases from V and 8 bases from J; junction bases left unmatched: 9. CDR3 loop: CASSLYKRDYHIQYF. The DNA for the CDR3 is TGTGCCAGCAGCTTATACAAGCGGGACTACCACATTCAGTACTTC.

The chain couples TRBV5-4 to TRBJ1-2; D unclear. The ends were cut back, 2 bases at V and 0 bases at J, with 8 bases in the middle. Germline lookup yields CDR1 SGHNT and CDR2 YYREEE (reference sequence). The CDR3 loop spans 14 amino acids. The CDR3 DNA is TGTGCCAGCAGCTTAAGTCCCACTAACTATGGCTACACCTTC. Protein product: CASSLSPTNYGYTF.

The chain carries TRBV9 and TRBJ2-7; 8 bases are a match to TRBD1. CDR3 size: 15 residues. Germline values: CDR1 SGDLS, CDR2 YYNGEE. V lost 5 bases and J lost 4; bases outside the gene matches: 11. CDR3 bases: TGTGCCAGCAGTTTATCAGGGGGCGGTTTGTACGAGCAGTACTTC. Protein: CASSLSGGGLYEQYF.

The J gene is TRBJ2-3, the V gene TRBV2; D ambiguous. Germline assignment: CDR1 SNHLY and CDR2 FYNNEI. V was clipped by 6 bases and J by 2 bases, with 6 bases between them. This CDR3 has 12 amino acids. CDR3 amino acids: CASSADTDTQYF. DNA for the CDR3: TGTGCCAGCAGCGCCGACACAGATACGCAGTATTTT.

The chain has TRBV6-6 and TRBJ1-1; unclear D gene. This CDR3 has 15 amino acids. V dropped 2 bases and J dropped 2 bases, with 12 bases sitting between them. From germline, CDR1 is MNHNY and CDR2 SVGAGI (reference sequence). CDR3 nucleotide sequence: TGTGCCAGCAGTTACGGCAGCCCTAAAAACACTGAAGCTTTCTTT. Translation gives CASSYGSPKNTEAFF.

This clone has a handful of counts. V and J are TRBV5-4 and TRBJ2-7, with 7 nucleotides matching TRBD1. This CDR3 has 13 residues. V dropped 10 bases and J dropped 1; count of bases not matched to a gene: 8. CDR1 is SGHNT, CDR2 YYREEE, per germline (reference sequence). The CDR3 nucleotides are TGTGCCTACAGACAGGGCACGTCCTACGAGCAGTACTTC. Protein product: CAYRQGTSYEQYF.

The chain employs TRBV2 and TRBJ2-7; D is unresolved. Trimming shortened V by 8 bases and J by 2 bases, and 13 bases separated the two germline ends. The CDR3 covers 13 residues. Germline CDR1 SNHLY, CDR2 FYNNEI. The CDR3 bases are TGTGCCAGCGGCGGTAGGCACACCTACGAGCAGTACTTC. Protein product: CASGGRHTYEQYF.

V is TRBV25-1 and J is TRBJ2-7; 15 bases are shared with TRBD2. CDR3 length: 16 residues. CDR1 and CDR2 (germline): MGHDK, SYGVNS. Germline trimming cut 5 bases from V and 5 bases from J; bases unmatched to any gene: 7. This CDR3 is CASSSGTSGRIHEQYF. The CDR3 coding sequence is TGTGCCAGCAGTTCCGGGACTAGCGGGAGGATCCACGAGCAGTACTTC.

This chain uses TRBV27 with TRBJ2-1; no clear D. Trimming left V 1 base short and J 8 bases short, with 9 bases between. The CDR3 loop spans 13 amino acids. The germline gives CDR1 MNHEY, CDR2 SMNVEV (reference sequence). The CDR3 DNA reads as TGTGCCAGCAGTTTATGGGGTCCCGATGAGCAGTTCTTC. Its protein product is CASSLWGPDEQFF.